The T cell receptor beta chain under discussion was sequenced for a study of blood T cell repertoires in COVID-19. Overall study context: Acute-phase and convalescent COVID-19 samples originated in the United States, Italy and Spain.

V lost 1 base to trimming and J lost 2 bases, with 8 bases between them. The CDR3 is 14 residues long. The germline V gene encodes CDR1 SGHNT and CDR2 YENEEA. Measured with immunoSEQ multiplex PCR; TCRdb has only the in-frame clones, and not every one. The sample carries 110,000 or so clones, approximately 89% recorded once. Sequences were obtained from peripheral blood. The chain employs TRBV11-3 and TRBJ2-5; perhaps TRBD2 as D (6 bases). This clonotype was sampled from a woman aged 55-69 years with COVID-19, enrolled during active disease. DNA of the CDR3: TGTGCCAGCAGCTTAGGCGGGGAACAAGAGACCCAGTACTTC. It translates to CASSLGGEQETQYF.